The entry below gives a single T cell receptor beta chain sequence along with its context. The antigen is unknown. This sample is part of a study of cytomegalovirus exposure and HLA in healthy donors. Study findings and constraints: Rare TCR sequences dominated, though some public TCRs recurred in many donors.

This CDR3 is 13 amino acids long. The V end lost 1 base, the J end lost 3 bases, and 5 bases lay between the germline ends. Germline V lookup: CDR1 SGHRS, CDR2 YFSETQ. Vbeta (60) and Jbeta (13) primers were used in the PCR. Method: immunoSEQ multiplex PCR; TCRdb's copy keeps in-frame clones and lacks some. The sample includes about 230,000 clones, approximately 90% seen only once; the top ten take roughly 1%. Sequenced input: PBMCs. The genes are TRBV5-1 and TRBJ2-1, with D uncertain. This receptor was obtained from a woman between 18 and 29 years old in good health and CMV-seronegative. For the CDR3, the DNA is TGCGCCAGCAGCTTGACAGTCTACAATGAGCAGTTCTTC. It is translated as CASSLTVYNEQFF. Full variable domain (remainder filled in from reference TRBV5-1 and TRBJ2-1): KAGVTQTPRYLIKTRGQQVTLSCSPISGHRSVSWYQQTPGQGLQFLFEYFSETQRNKGNFPGRFSGRQFSNSRSEMNVSTLELGDSALYLCASSLTVYNEQFFGPGTRLTVL.